This passage covers 10 T cell receptor beta chains from one sample sequenced in a study of somatic mutations in cytotoxic T cells in rheumatoid arthritis. TCRdb's table, derived via immunoSEQ multiplex PCR, lists solely in-frame clones and lacks some. This table holds 15,000 to 20,000 clones, roughly four fifths found once. The sequenced material came from CD8+ T cells sorted from blood. The receptors were sampled from a woman between 45 and 60 years old with rheumatoid arthritis.

The chain combines TRBV5-4 with TRBJ2-3, with 9 bases that match TRBD2. This CDR3 is built from 16 residues. Germline CDR1 SGHNT, CDR2 YYREEE (reference sequence). After removal of 1 base from V and 5 bases from J, the junction contained 8 bases not matched to a gene. The CDR3 reads CASSLISGGLIDTQYF. The DNA for the CDR3 is TGTGCCAGCAGCTTGATCAGCGGGGGGCTAATAGATACGCAGTATTTT.

This chain connects TRBV9 to TRBJ1-2; perhaps TRBD1 as D (5 bases). Germline CDR1 and CDR2: SGDLS and YYNGEE. This CDR3 comprises 16 residues. V was shortened by 5 bases and J by 2 bases, with 19 bases between the two germline ends. DNA for the CDR3: TGTGCCAGCAGGCCCCCCGGCCGAGGGGCCAACTATGGCTACACCTTC. Translation gives CASRPPGRGANYGYTF.

Of note for this clone: A read error may account for a junction end that differs from germline. The chain employs TRBV7-9 and TRBJ2-5; D not certain. CDR3 length equals 11 residues. Germline CDR1 is SEHNR and CDR2 is FQNEAQ (reference sequence). CDR3 region: CASSSQGTQYF. The CDR3 bases are TGTGCCAGCAGCAGTCAAGGGACCCAGTACTTC.

This chain uses TRBV14 with TRBJ2-7, with D possibly TRBD1 on 5 matching bases. V lost 0 bases, J lost 2 bases, and 11 bases lay in between. CDR3 length equals 15 residues. From germline, CDR1 is SGHDN and CDR2 FVKESK. The CDR3 loop is CASSQDHARAYEQYF. As DNA, the CDR3 is TGTGCCAGCAGCCAAGATCACGCCAGGGCCTACGAGCAGTACTTC.

This clone was recorded only once. The rearrangement joins TRBV12-5 to TRBJ2-1, with a tentative D call TRBD2 (5 bases). The CDR3 length is 13 residues. In germline, CDR1 is LGHNT, CDR2 FRNRAP. V was shortened by 6 bases and J by 8 bases, with 14 bases between the two germline ends. The CDR3 sequence: CASGLDRGHEQFF. The CDR3 bases are TGTGCTAGTGGCCTGGATCGGGGTCATGAGCAGTTCTTC.

This chain joins TRBV6-4 and TRBJ2-3; tentatively, D is TRBD2 (6 bases). In germline, CDR1 is MRHNA, CDR2 SNTAGT. The ends were cut back, 5 bases at V and 5 bases at J, with 17 bases in the middle. There are 15 residues in the CDR3. The CDR3 nucleotides read TGTGCCAGCAGTCGGAAGGAGGGCCTCGGAGATACGCAGTATTTT. Protein: CASSRKEGLGDTQYF.

This chain connects TRBV5-4 to TRBJ2-1; D perhaps matches TRBD1 (7 bases). CDR3 length: 16 amino acids. The V end lost 1 base, the J end lost 0 bases, and 11 bases lay between the germline ends. The V gene's germline CDR1 is SGHNT and CDR2 YYREEE (reference sequence). The CDR3 bases are TGTGCCAGCAGCTTGTCGGGGGACAGCTCCTACAATGAGCAGTTCTTC. Translation gives CASSLSGDSSYNEQFF. The full variable domain, completed using reference TRBV5-4 and TRBJ2-1, is ETGVTQSPTHLIKTRGQQVTLRCSSQSGHNTVSWYQQALGQGPQFIFQYYREEENGRGNFPPRFSGLQFPNYSSELNVNALELDDSALYLCASSLSGDSSYNEQFFGPGTRLTVL.

This clone was picked up a small number of times. Different DNA sequences within this sample yield the same CDR3. The chain links TRBV27 to TRBJ1-5, with unresolved D. Per germline, CDR1 MNHEY and CDR2 SMNVEV (reference sequence). This CDR3 spans 13 amino acids. Trimming stripped 3 bases from V and 4 bases from J, with 7 bases between. CDR3 coding DNA: TGTGCCAGCAGTTTGGTAGGGAATCAGCCCCAGCATTTT. This translates into CASSLVGNQPQHF.

CDR3: CASSPTTGPYNEQFF. The CDR3 coding sequence is TGTGCCAGTAGTCCCACCACCGGACCTTACAATGAGCAGTTCTTC. V and J are TRBV19 and TRBJ2-1; D not resolved. Germline lookup yields CDR1 LNHDA and CDR2 SQIVND (reference sequence). Trimming took off 5 bases at V and 4 bases at J, with 15 bases between the two ends. The CDR3 loop spans 15 amino acids.

The V gene is TRBV5-6, the J gene TRBJ2-1; possibly TRBD1 for D (5 bases). CDR1 SGHDT and CDR2 YYEEEE come from the germline V gene. V dropped 0 bases and J dropped 0 bases, with 7 bases sitting between them. This CDR3 is 15 amino acids long. The CDR3, as DNA: TGTGCCAGCAGCTTGGGGGGCGGCTCCTACAATGAGCAGTTCTTC. It specifies CASSLGGGSYNEQFF.